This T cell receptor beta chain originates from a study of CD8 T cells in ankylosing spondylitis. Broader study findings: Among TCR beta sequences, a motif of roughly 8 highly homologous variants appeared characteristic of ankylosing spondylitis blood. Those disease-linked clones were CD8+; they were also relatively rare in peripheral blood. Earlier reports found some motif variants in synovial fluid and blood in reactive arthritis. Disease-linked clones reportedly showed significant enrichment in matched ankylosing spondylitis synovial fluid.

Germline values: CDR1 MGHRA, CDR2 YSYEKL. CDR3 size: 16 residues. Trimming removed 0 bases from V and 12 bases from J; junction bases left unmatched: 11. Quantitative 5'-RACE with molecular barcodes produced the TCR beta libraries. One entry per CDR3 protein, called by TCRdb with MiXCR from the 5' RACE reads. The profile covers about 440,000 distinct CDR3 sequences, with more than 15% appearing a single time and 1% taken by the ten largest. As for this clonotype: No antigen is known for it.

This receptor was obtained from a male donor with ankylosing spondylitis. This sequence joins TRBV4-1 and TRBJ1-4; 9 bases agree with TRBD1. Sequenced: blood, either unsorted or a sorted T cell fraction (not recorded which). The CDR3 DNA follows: TGCGCCAGCAGCCAAGAGGTCGGGACAGGGAGTCGGGAACTGTTTTTT. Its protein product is CASSQEVGTGSRELFF.